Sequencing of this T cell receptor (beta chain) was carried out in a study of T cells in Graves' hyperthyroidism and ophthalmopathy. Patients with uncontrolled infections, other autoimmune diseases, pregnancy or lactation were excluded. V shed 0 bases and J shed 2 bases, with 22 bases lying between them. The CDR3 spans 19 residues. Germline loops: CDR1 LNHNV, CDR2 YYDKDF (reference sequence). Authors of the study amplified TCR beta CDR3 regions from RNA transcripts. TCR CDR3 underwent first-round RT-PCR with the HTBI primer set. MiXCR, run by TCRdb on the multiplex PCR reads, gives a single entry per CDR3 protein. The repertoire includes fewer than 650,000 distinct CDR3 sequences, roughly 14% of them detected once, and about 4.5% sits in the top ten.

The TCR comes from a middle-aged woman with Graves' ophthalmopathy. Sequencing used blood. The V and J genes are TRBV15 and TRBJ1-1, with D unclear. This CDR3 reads CATSRDRDRARLRNTEAFF. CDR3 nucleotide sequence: TGTGCCACCAGCAGAGATCGTGACCGGGCGCGCCTTCGCAACACTGAAGCTTTCTTT.